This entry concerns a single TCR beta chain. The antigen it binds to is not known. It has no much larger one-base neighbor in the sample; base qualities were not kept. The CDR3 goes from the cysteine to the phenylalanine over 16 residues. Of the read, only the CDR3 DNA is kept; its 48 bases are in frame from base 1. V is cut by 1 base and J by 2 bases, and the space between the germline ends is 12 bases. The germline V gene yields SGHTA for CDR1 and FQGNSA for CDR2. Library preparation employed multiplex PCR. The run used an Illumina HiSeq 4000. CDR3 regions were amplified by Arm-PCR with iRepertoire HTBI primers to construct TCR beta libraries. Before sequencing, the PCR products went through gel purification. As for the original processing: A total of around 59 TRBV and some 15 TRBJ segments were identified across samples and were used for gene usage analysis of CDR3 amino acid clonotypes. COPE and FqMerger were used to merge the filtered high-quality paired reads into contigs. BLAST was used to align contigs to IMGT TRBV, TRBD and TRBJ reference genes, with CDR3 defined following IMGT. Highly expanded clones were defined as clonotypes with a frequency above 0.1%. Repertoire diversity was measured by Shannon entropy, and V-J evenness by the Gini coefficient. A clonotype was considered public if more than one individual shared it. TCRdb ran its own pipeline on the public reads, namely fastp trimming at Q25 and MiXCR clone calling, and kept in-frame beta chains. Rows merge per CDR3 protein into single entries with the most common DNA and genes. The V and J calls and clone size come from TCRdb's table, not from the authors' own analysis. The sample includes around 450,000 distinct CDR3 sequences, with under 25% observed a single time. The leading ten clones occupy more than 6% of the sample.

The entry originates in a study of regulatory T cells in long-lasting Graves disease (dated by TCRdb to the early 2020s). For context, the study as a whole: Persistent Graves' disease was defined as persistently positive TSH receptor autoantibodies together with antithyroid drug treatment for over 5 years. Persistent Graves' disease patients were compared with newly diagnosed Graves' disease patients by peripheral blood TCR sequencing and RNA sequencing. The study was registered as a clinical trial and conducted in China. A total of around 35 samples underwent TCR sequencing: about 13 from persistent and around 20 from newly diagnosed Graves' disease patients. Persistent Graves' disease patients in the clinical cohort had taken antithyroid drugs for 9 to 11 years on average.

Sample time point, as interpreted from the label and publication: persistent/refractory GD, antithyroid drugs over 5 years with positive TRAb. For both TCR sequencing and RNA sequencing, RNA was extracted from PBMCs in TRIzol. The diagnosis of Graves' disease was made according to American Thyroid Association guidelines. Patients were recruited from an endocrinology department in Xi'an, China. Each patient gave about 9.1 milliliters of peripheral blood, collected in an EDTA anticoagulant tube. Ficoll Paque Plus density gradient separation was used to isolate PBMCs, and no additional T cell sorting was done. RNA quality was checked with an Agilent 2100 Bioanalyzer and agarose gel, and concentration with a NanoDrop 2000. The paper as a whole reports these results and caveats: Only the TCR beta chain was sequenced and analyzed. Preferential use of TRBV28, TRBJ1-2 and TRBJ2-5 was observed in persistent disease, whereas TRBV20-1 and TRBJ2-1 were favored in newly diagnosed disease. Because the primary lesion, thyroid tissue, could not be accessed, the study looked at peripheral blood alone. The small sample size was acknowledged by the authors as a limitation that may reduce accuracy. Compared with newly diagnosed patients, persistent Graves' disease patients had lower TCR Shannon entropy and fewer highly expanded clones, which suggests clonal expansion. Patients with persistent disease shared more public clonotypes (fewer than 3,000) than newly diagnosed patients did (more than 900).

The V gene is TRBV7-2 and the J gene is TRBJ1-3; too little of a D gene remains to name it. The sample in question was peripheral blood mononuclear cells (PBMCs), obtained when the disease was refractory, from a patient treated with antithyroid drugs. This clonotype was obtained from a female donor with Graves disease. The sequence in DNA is TGTGCCAGCAGCTTAGAGTCGGCAAGTGCTGGAAACACCATATATTTT. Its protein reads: CASSLESASAGNTIYF.